The rows below give T cell receptor beta chains drawn from one sample of a study of blood T cell repertoires in COVID-19. Assay: immunoSEQ multiplex PCR; the TCRdb copy retains only in-frame clones and omits some. The sample includes about 110,000 clones, roughly 82% seen only once; the top ten take more than 15%. What was sequenced was peripheral blood. The receptors stem from a woman aged 60-75 years with acute or convalescent COVID-19. CDR3s include the opening cysteine and the closing phenylalanine or tryptophan. A D gene is named only where the DNA matches it firmly. Rows give clone size only sometimes, using once, few, many, or a class for an expanded clone.

V	size	D	J	DNA	CDR3
TRBV5-4	-	-	TRBJ1-2	TGTGCCAGCAGCTTGGGACAGAAACGTAACTATGGCTACACCTTC	CASSLGQKRNYGYTF
TRBV30	-	-	TRBJ1-4	TGTGCCTGGAGCCGGGGCAGGGGCCCGGAAAAACTGTTTTTT	CAWSRGRGPEKLFF
TRBV25-1	-	-	TRBJ1-2	TGTGCCAGCAGTGAGACAGACGGTTTACGCTATGGCTACACCTTC	CASSETDGLRYGYTF
TRBV5-1	-	-	TRBJ2-2	TGCGCCAGCAACCGGGACATAAACACCGGGGAGCTGTTTTTT	CASNRDINTGELFF
TRBV3-1/TRBV3-2	-	-	TRBJ1-4	TGTGCCAGCAGGGGAGGGGAACGGAGGCCAACTTTT	CASRGGERRPTF
TRBV6-1	once	TRBD2	TRBJ2-7	TGTGCCAGCAGTGAAGTAGCGGGGGGATACGAGCAGTACTTC	CASSEVAGGYEQYF
TRBV6-6	-	TRBD1	TRBJ1-4	TGTGCCAGCAGTTACTCCAGGACAGGATCGGGTGAAAAACTGTTTTTT	CASSYSRTGSGEKLFF
TRBV7-3	-	TRBD2	TRBJ2-5	TGTGCCAGCAGCTCGTGGACTAGCGGGGGGACCCAAGAGACCCAGTACTTC	CASSSWTSGGTQETQYF
TRBV19	-	TRBD1	TRBJ1-6	TGTGCCAGTAGTATTGGGACAGGGGGCTATCCCCTCCACTTT	CASSIGTGGYPLHF
TRBV7-9	-	-	TRBJ2-7	TGTGCCAGCAGCCCGACAGCGACCTACGAGCAGTACTTC	CASSPTATYEQYF
TRBV10-3	-	-	TRBJ1-1	TGTGCCATCAGTTCCGTGAACACTGAAGCTTTCTTT	CAISSVNTEAFF
TRBV6-2/TRBV6-3	-	-	TRBJ2-5	TGTGCCAGCAGTCTATCCTCGGGGGATGAGACCCAGTACTTC	CASSLSSGDETQYF
TRBV5-5	-	TRBD1	TRBJ1-4	TGTGCCAGCAGCTACCGGCTTATAGGGGGCGAAAAACTGTTTTTT	CASSYRLIGGEKLFF
TRBV6-6	-	-	TRBJ1-5	TGTGCCAGCAGTCGATACAGGGTTTATGGCAATCAGCCCCAGCATTTT	CASSRYRVYGNQPQHF
TRBV4-3	-	-	TRBJ2-2	TGCGCCAGCAGCCTAGGGTGGGGAGGCACCGGGGAGCTGTTTTTT	CASSLGWGGTGELFF
TRBV4-3	once	TRBD2	TRBJ2-2	TGCGCCAGCAGCCTAAGGACTAGCGGGGTTCCAGGGGCCGGGGAGCTGTTTTTT	CASSLRTSGVPGAGELFF
TRBV7-2	-	-	TRBJ2-7	TGTGCCAGCAGCTTATATGGGGGGGCGTCCTACGAGCAGTACTTC	CASSLYGGASYEQYF
TRBV4-2	-	TRBD1	TRBJ1-6	TGTGCCAGCAGCCAGGGAGGACAGGGAAGTTCACCCCTCCACTTT	CASSQGGQGSSPLHF
TRBV11-2	-	-	TRBJ2-7	TGTGCCAGCAGCTTAGTACAGTCCTACGAGCAGTACTTC	CASSLVQSYEQYF
TRBV3-1/TRBV3-2	-	-	TRBJ2-7	TGTGCCAGCAGCCAAGCTGGCGGCGAGCAGTACTTC	CASSQAGGEQYF
TRBV4-3	-	-	TRBJ1-1	TGCGCCAGCAGCCAAGGCCAGGACAGACCGTTCGAAGCTTTCTTT	CASSQGQDRPFEAFF
TRBV9	once	-	TRBJ1-6	TGTGCCAGCAGCGTAGCTCCGGTTGCTAATTCACCCCTCCACTTT	CASSVAPVANSPLHF
TRBV2	-	TRBD2	TRBJ2-1	TGTGCCAGCACCGGGGAGCGGGGGGGTGGTGAGCAGTTCTTC	CASTGERGGGEQFF
TRBV9	-	-	TRBJ1-6	TGTGCCAGCAGCGTCGGGGGGCAATCACCCCTCCACTTT	CASSVGGQSPLHF
TRBV28	once	TRBD2	TRBJ2-5	TGTGCCAGCAGTTCGGGACTAGCGGGGTTCCAAGAGACCCAGTACTTC	CASSSGLAGFQETQYF
TRBV11-1	once	-	TRBJ1-6	TGTGCCAGCAGCTTAGGCAGGGGTCCTTCACCCCTCCACTTT	CASSLGRGPSPLHF
TRBV12-3/TRBV12-4	-	-	TRBJ1-2	TGTGCCAGCAGCCTCACAGGGAGCTATGGCTACACCTTC	CASSLTGSYGYTF
TRBV12-3/TRBV12-4	-	-	TRBJ2-7	TGTGCCAGCAGTCTCTCCGGACAGCGCGAGCAGTACTTC	CASSLSGQREQYF
TRBV9	-	TRBD2	TRBJ2-3	TGTGCCAGCAGCGTCTCCGGGGGGGTCTACACAGATACGCAGTATTTT	CASSVSGGVYTDTQYF
TRBV6-2/TRBV6-3	-	TRBD1	TRBJ1-2	TGTGCCAGCAGTAGACGACAGGGTTTTGGCAACTATGGCTACACCTTC	CASSRRQGFGNYGYTF
TRBV6-5	few	-	TRBJ2-7	TGTGCCAGCAGTTCCGGTTGGACTTCCTACGAGCAGTACTTC	CASSSGWTSYEQYF
TRBV30	-	TRBD1	TRBJ2-7	TGTGCCTGGAGTTTTTTAACAGGGGGCTGGTACGAGCAGTACTTC	CAWSFLTGGWYEQYF
TRBV4-3	-	TRBD1	TRBJ2-2	TGCGCCAGCAGCCACATAGGACAGGGTACCGGGGAGCTGTTTTTT	CASSHIGQGTGELFF
TRBV13	-	-	TRBJ2-7	TGTGCCAGCAGCTCCTCACCTACCTACGAGCAGTACTTC	CASSSSPTYEQYF
TRBV2	-	-	TRBJ2-1	TGTGCCATTAAAGGGAGCGGTGGGAATGAGCAGTTCTTC	CAIKGSGGNEQFF
TRBV7-6	-	TRBD2	TRBJ2-5	TGTGCCATCGGGGCGAGCGGGGGGGCACTCGAGACCCAGTACTTC	CAIGASGGALETQYF
TRBV6-2/TRBV6-3	-	TRBD1	TRBJ2-7	TGTGCCAGCAGTTCTTCCCGGACAGGCTTCTCCTACGAGCAGTACTTC	CASSSSRTGFSYEQYF
TRBV19	-	TRBD1	TRBJ1-4	TGTGCCAGTAGTAGACAGGGGTTGGGTGAAAAACTGTTTTTT	CASSRQGLGEKLFF
TRBV2	-	TRBD2	TRBJ2-7	TGTGCCAGCAGAGGACTAGCGGGGGGAGGCGAGCAGTACTTC	CASRGLAGGGEQYF
TRBV5-1	-	TRBD2	TRBJ2-3	TGCGCCAGCAGTCACAGCCGGACTAGCGGGGGGGCTACAGATACGCAGTATTTT	CASSHSRTSGGATDTQYF
TRBV9	few	-	TRBJ1-1	TGTGCCAGCAGCGTCATCACCCAGGAGAACACTGAAGCTTTCTTT	CASSVITQENTEAFF
TRBV30	-	-	TRBJ2-3	TGTGCCTGGAGTTCAGGTGGACTGCACCAAGATACGCAGTATTTT	CAWSSGGLHQDTQYF
TRBV30	-	TRBD1	TRBJ1-5	TGTGCCTGGAGAGAAGTACAGGGGTCCAATCAGCCCCAGCATTTT	CAWREVQGSNQPQHF
TRBV15	-	TRBD1	TRBJ2-7	TGTGCCACCAGCAGAGAGTGGGGCGCGAGGGGGCAGTACGAGCAGTACTTC	CATSREWGARGQYEQYF
TRBV9	-	TRBD2	TRBJ2-5	TGTGCCAGCAGCGGACTAGCGGGTCAAGAGACCCAGTACTTC	CASSGLAGQETQYF
TRBV19	-	TRBD1	TRBJ1-1	TGTGCCAGTAGAAAAAGGGGACAGGCCAACACTGAAGCTTTCTTT	CASRKRGQANTEAFF
TRBV7-9	-	-	TRBJ2-1	TGTGCCAGCAGCTTAACCAACAGGGAACATGAGCAGTTCTTC	CASSLTNREHEQFF
TRBV12-3/TRBV12-4	-	TRBD1	TRBJ1-5	TGTGCCAGCAGCCAGGGACAGTCTCAGCCCCAGCATTTT	CASSQGQSQPQHF
TRBV27	-	-	TRBJ2-3	TGTGCCAGCAGTCCAGAGGCCAGCACAGATACGCAGTATTTT	CASSPEASTDTQYF
TRBV7-9	once	TRBD1	TRBJ2-5	TGTGCCAGCAGCCCAACAGGGGTAGGAGAGACCCAGTACTTC	CASSPTGVGETQYF
TRBV6-1	-	TRBD1	TRBJ1-1	TGTGCCAGCAACCTACCCTTTGGGGACAGGGGTGAAGCTTTCTTT	CASNLPFGDRGEAFF
TRBV9	-	-	TRBJ1-3	TGTGCCAGCAGCTCTAATGGGGGAGGCGGAAACACCATATATTTT	CASSSNGGGGNTIYF
TRBV10-3	-	-	TRBJ2-7	TGTGCCATCAGTGCTGGACGGGGAACAGGGAGCTCCTACGAGCAGTACTTC	CAISAGRGTGSSYEQYF